This T cell receptor beta chain is drawn from a study of blood T cell repertoires in COVID-19. Study as a whole: PBMCs, B-cell-depleted T cells, or T cells were the source of the cDNA or gDNA that made up the material.

The V gene's germline CDR1 is MNHEY and CDR2 SVGAGI. The CDR3 loop spans 15 amino acids. V was clipped by 1 base and J by 3 bases; unmatched bases: 3. Profiling relied on immunoSEQ multiplex PCR, and the TCRdb table lists in-frame clones only, not all of them. Of a few hundred thousand clones listed, 85% to 90% are singletons. Sequenced sample: PBMCs or T cells enriched from blood (not recorded which). The clonotype comes from a man aged 25 to 40 who had recovered from COVID-19. J is TRBJ2-7 and V is TRBV6-5, with 10 positions matching TRBD2. CDR3 in amino acids: CASSYWSSGGYEQYF. Here the CDR3 DNA reads TGTGCCAGCAGTTACTGGTCTAGCGGGGGCTACGAGCAGTACTTC.